This T cell receptor (beta chain) was sequenced for a study of control samples from healthy donors and cancer patients. This table comes from immunoSEQ multiplex PCR, and its TCRdb copy is limited to in-frame clones, with some not included. This sample has tens of thousands of clones, with approximately 90% found just once. The CDR3 length is 13 residues. Trimming removed 4 bases at V and 3 bases at J, with 8 bases between. Germline V lookup: CDR1 ENHRY, CDR2 SYGVKD. The sample was PBMCs. The V gene is TRBV10-3, the J gene TRBJ2-3; D call uncertain. This clonotype originated in a man aged 40-55 years with colorectal cancer. In DNA, the CDR3 is TGTGCCATCAGTGGGCCTAGGACAGATACGCAGTATTTT. It encodes CAISGPRTDTQYF.